The T cell receptor (beta chain) described here comes from a study of human T cells and chemical hapten exposure. The CDR3 runs 13 residues. The V end was cut by 7 bases, the J end by 5 bases, with 9 bases between. The time point denotes: patch test 2, 6 weeks after DPC sensitization. The treatment: therapeutic diphenylcyclopropenone sensitization with weekly scalp DPC. Original data processing: TCRs per sample had a median of around 96,000 and ranged from roughly 20,000 to 690,600. Via MiXCR, TCRdb re-called the RACE reads, giving one row per CDR3 protein. The authors' filters were not applied to this entry. The repertoire includes 110,000 to 150,000 distinct CDR3 sequences, about an eighth of them detected once, and 1.3% to 1.5% sits in the top ten.

The chain couples TRBV12-3 or TRBV12-4 to TRBJ2-6; D not certain. Specimen: whole blood, collected in connection with sensitization to the hapten diphenylcyclopropenone (DPC). The sequence was obtained from a woman aged 50 to 60 with alopecia areata. Some clones in this sample may be carry-over from other donors' samples. DNA of the CDR3: TGTGCCAGCACCCGGCTTTGGGCCAACGTCCTGACTTTC. This gives the protein CASTRLWANVLTF.